These 8 T cell receptor beta chains originate from one sample sequenced in a study of blood T cell repertoires in COVID-19. Sequencing used immunoSEQ multiplex PCR; TCRdb keeps in-frame clones, though not all of them. The sample lists 200,000 to 250,000 clones; roughly 80% were seen once. Material for sequencing was peripheral blood. The receptors shown here come from a woman of 80 years or more with COVID-19, enrolled during active disease.

V is TRBV5-1 and J is TRBJ2-1; 10 bases agree with TRBD2. This CDR3 spans 16 amino acids. Germline assignment: CDR1 SGHRS and CDR2 YFSETQ. The junction had 8 bases not matched to a gene; V was cut back by 2 bases and J by 6 bases. The CDR3 bases are TGCGCCAGCAGCTTTATTAGAGGACTAGCGGTCAATGAGCAGTTCTTC. Residues: CASSFIRGLAVNEQFF.

The chain is built from TRBV6-5 and TRBJ2-2, with 8 bases aligning to TRBD2. This CDR3 is 16 amino acids long. J gave up 6 bases and V 0 bases, and 6 bases lay outside the gene matches. From germline, CDR1 is MNHEY and CDR2 SVGAGI. The CDR3 reads CASSYSFGTRAGELFF. The CDR3 coding sequence is TGTGCCAGCAGTTACTCGTTTGGGACTAGGGCCGGGGAGCTGTTTTTT.

V and J are TRBV6-1 and TRBJ1-1; 8 bases align to TRBD1. The germline V gene has CDR1 MNHNS and CDR2 SASEGT. The CDR3 totals 16 residues. V shed 5 bases and J 3 bases; nucleotides not matched to a gene: 11. The CDR3 spells CASSQGQGRRYTEAFF. DNA of the CDR3: TGTGCCAGCAGTCAAGGACAGGGCCGCCGGTACACTGAAGCTTTCTTT.

This clone showed up just once. The chain has TRBV7-9 and TRBJ1-1; the D is unclear. The CDR3 has 14 amino acids. Germline V CDR1 and CDR2: SEHNR, FQNEAQ (reference sequence). V lost 3 bases, J lost 0 bases, and 8 bases lay in between. The CDR3 DNA sequence: TGTGCCAGCAGCTTCCGGGTCATGAACACTGAAGCTTTCTTT. Residues: CASSFRVMNTEAFF.

For the CDR3, the DNA is TGTGCCAGCAGCCAAGTAATCCAGAAGAACACTGAAGCTTTCTTT. Its translation is CASSQVIQKNTEAFF. This sequence joins TRBV3-1 (or the pseudogene TRBV3-2) and TRBJ1-1; D call uncertain. This CDR3 region has 15 residues. Trimming cost V 1 base and J 1 base, with 10 bases left between them. The germline CDR1 and CDR2 sequences are LGHDT and YNNKEL (reference sequence).

The J gene is TRBJ2-3, the V gene TRBV19, with a weak D call TRBD2 (5 bases). Germline CDR1 is LNHDA and CDR2 is SQIVND (reference sequence). V was pared by 7 bases and J by 4 bases, with 15 bases between. The CDR3 runs 14 residues. The DNA for the CDR3 is TGTGCCAGTACCTCCGCCTGGGGAGCAGATACGCAGTATTTT. Amino acid sequence: CASTSAWGADTQYF. The full variable domain, rest sourced from reference TRBV19 and TRBJ2-3, is DGGITQSPKYLFRKEGQNVTLSCEQNLNHDAMYWYRQDPGQGLRLIYYSQIVNDFQKGDIAEGYSVSREKKESFPLTVTSAQKNPTAFYLCASTSAWGADTQYFGPGTRLTVL.

V and J are TRBV30 and TRBJ1-1; 8 bases align to TRBD1. The CDR3 length is 14 residues. Germline V gene lookup returns CDR1 GTSNPN and CDR2 SVGIG (reference sequence). The ends lost 3 bases at V and 5 bases at J; junction bases unmatched: 8. The CDR3 DNA reads TGTGCCTGGAGAACAGGGGGAAGAAGTACTGAAGCTTTCTTT. It is translated as CAWRTGGRSTEAFF.

This clone was observed a few times. This rearrangement joins TRBV10-3 to TRBJ1-5; D might be TRBD1 (6 bases). The CDR3 consists of 17 residues. Germline V gene data show CDR1 as ENHRY and CDR2 as SYGVKD. The V end was cut by 6 bases, the J end by 6 bases, with 24 bases between. In DNA form, the CDR3 reads TGTGCCATCAGCCCCGGCCCCAGGGCAGGGGCGGTTCAGCCCCAGCATTTT. It translates to CAISPGPRAGAVQPQHF.